The following is a TCR beta chain sequence with its context. What it recognizes is unknown. Naive-designated CD8 cells lacked CD45RO, were positively enriched for CCR7, and omitted terminally differentiated effector memory CD45RA+ cells. This sample was taken from a study of shared clonotypes between healthy human individuals. General observations from the study: The diversity represented, both genetic and in exposure history, was limited by few donors.

Every subset had its genomic DNA shared out evenly among several immunoSEQ plates. Only in-frame clones appear in the TCRdb table, and some are missing; sequencing was by immunoSEQ multiplex PCR. The repertoire has about 2.2 million clones, roughly 95% of them found once; the top ten carry around 1.7%. This CDR3 is 14 amino acids long. Looked up from germline, CDR1 is MNHEY and CDR2 is SMNVEV (reference sequence). Trimming stripped 3 bases from V and 6 bases from J, with 15 bases between. The material sequenced was naive CD8+ T cells from PBMCs. This clonotype was obtained from a man younger than 30 in good health. Some clones in this sample may be carry-over from other donors' samples. The chain couples TRBV27 to TRBJ2-7, with D perhaps matching TRBD2 (6 bases). The CDR3 bases are TGTGCCAGCAGTTTTTGGGGGGAGGCGAGCGAGCAGTACTTC. Translating it yields CASSFWGEASEQYF.